A selection of T cell receptor beta chains follows, all from one sample in a study of follicular helper T cells after annual influenza vaccination. Only in-frame clones appear in the TCRdb table, and some are missing; sequencing was by immunoSEQ multiplex PCR. The data contain about 9,800 clones, roughly 85% of them seen just once; the ten biggest clones take up 0.34%. The specimen was CXCR5- memory CD4+ T cells sorted from blood, collected 7 days after influenza vaccination. These receptors all come from an adult who received the influenza vaccine. The CDR3 runs from the conserved cysteine through the conserved F or W. Fields, in order: J gene, V gene, D gene, clone size, CDR3 DNA, CDR3 protein. The D gene is left open where the match is weak. Clone size, where shown, is once, few, many, or a class for clones that have expanded.

J: TRBJ1-4; V: TRBV7-9; D: TRBD1; size: -; DNA: TGTGCCAGCAGCAAGTCTGGGACAGCGTCTGAAAAACTGTTTTTT; CDR3: CASSKSGTASEKLFF
J: TRBJ2-7; V: TRBV18; D: TRBD2; size: -; DNA: TGTGCCAGCTCACCAGGGACTAGGGCCTACGAGCAGTACTTC; CDR3: CASSPGTRAYEQYF
J: TRBJ2-3; V: TRBV11-2; D: TRBD2; size: -; DNA: TGTGCCAGCAGGAAGAGCGGGGGCCGCACAGATACGCAGTATTTT; CDR3: CASRKSGGRTDTQYF
J: TRBJ2-3; V: TRBV2; D: TRBD2; size: -; DNA: TGTGCCAGCATGGCTAGCGGGGGGGCCGCAGATACGCAGTATTTT; CDR3: CASMASGGAADTQYF
J: TRBJ2-1; V: TRBV5-6; D: -; size: -; DNA: TGTGCCAGCAGCTTCAGACCCTCTCGGAGCTCCTACAATGAGCAGTTCTTC; CDR3: CASSFRPSRSSYNEQFF
J: TRBJ2-3; V: TRBV18; D: TRBD2; size: once; DNA: TGTGCCAGCTCACGTCCTAGCGGGGGGATCAGCACAGATACGCAGTATTTT; CDR3: CASSRPSGGISTDTQYF
J: TRBJ1-2; V: TRBV28; D: -; size: -; DNA: TGTGCCAGCAGTTTTGACGGGACCCTCTATGGCTACACCTTC; CDR3: CASSFDGTLYGYTF
J: TRBJ2-5; V: TRBV4-1; D: TRBD2; size: -; DNA: TGCGCCAGCAGCCCATCTAGCGGGGGGAGGGAGACCCAGTACTTC; CDR3: CASSPSSGGRETQYF
J: TRBJ1-3; V: TRBV25-1; D: TRBD1; size: -; DNA: TGTGCCAGCAAGCCCCCGGACAGGCGTCGTGGAAACACCATATATTTT; CDR3: CASKPPDRRRGNTIYF
J: TRBJ1-3; V: TRBV7-9; D: TRBD1; size: -; DNA: TGTGCCAGCAGCTCCAGGGACAGGTGGGCTGGAAACACCATATATTTT; CDR3: CASSSRDRWAGNTIYF
J: TRBJ2-3; V: TRBV5-4; D: TRBD2; size: -; DNA: TGTGCCAGCCAACCATTCCCCGGGACTAGCGGGGCCATTAGCACAGATACGCAGTATTTT; CDR3: CASQPFPGTSGAISTDTQYF
J: TRBJ2-5; V: TRBV11-2; D: -; size: few; DNA: TGTGCCAGCAGCTTAGGGGGGCGTGGGGCCGGGGAGACCCAGTACTTC; CDR3: CASSLGGRGAGETQYF
J: TRBJ2-1; V: TRBV6-5; D: -; size: -; DNA: TGTGCCAGCAGTTCCTTCTGGATTGACAATGAGCAGTTCTTC; CDR3: CASSSFWIDNEQFF
J: TRBJ2-5; V: TRBV6-6; D: TRBD1; size: -; DNA: TGTGCCAGCAGTTACCAGGGACAGGGGGCTTTAGAGACCCAGTACTTC; CDR3: CASSYQGQGALETQYF
J: TRBJ2-7; V: TRBV11-3; D: -; size: few; DNA: TGTGCCAGCAGCCGAGAGTACGAGCAGTACTTC; CDR3: CASSREYEQYF
J: TRBJ1-2; V: TRBV5-5; D: -; size: once; DNA: TGTGCCAGCAGCTTGGGCGTCAGGGGAAACTATGGCTACACCTTC; CDR3: CASSLGVRGNYGYTF
J: TRBJ1-1; V: TRBV7-9; D: -; size: -; DNA: TGTGCCAGCAGCTTAGCGCGGGGCTCCACTGAAGCTTTCTTT; CDR3: CASSLARGSTEAFF
J: TRBJ2-3; V: TRBV19; D: -; size: -; DNA: TGTGCCAGTAGTCTCTCCGGGACCCTAACGGATACGCAGTATTTT; CDR3: CASSLSGTLTDTQYF
J: TRBJ1-2; V: TRBV10-3; D: -; size: -; DNA: TGTGCCATCAGTGGGGGACTCCTTGGGGGCTACACCTTC; CDR3: CAISGGLLGGYTF
J: TRBJ2-3; V: TRBV15; D: TRBD2; size: -; DNA: TGTGCCACCAGCCAGACTAGCGGGGGAACAGATACGCAGTATTTT; CDR3: CATSQTSGGTDTQYF
J: TRBJ1-2; V: TRBV18; D: TRBD1; size: -; DNA: TGTGCCAGCTCACCCAGGGGGTCGGACTATGGCTACACCTTC; CDR3: CASSPRGSDYGYTF
J: TRBJ2-5; V: TRBV10-3; D: TRBD2; size: -; DNA: TGTGCCATAAGACTAGCGGGGGAAGAGACCCAGTACTTC; CDR3: CAIRLAGEETQYF
J: TRBJ1-3; V: TRBV6-5; D: -; size: -; DNA: TGTGCCAGCAGTTATACATCTGGAAACACCATATATTTT; CDR3: CASSYTSGNTIYF
J: TRBJ1-2; V: TRBV19; D: -; size: -; DNA: TGTGCCAGTTGCCCAGGACATAATTCAAACTATGGCTACACCTTC; CDR3: CASCPGHNSNYGYTF
J: TRBJ1-2; V: TRBV6-5; D: -; size: -; DNA: TGTGCCAGCAGTTACTCATCCGCGGCCGGGGGCTATGGCTACACCTTC; CDR3: CASSYSSAAGGYGYTF
J: TRBJ2-7; V: TRBV6-1; D: TRBD1; size: -; DNA: TGTGCCAGCAGTGTTGGTGACAGGGGCAGGTACGAGCAGTACTTC; CDR3: CASSVGDRGRYEQYF
J: TRBJ1-6; V: TRBV5-3; D: -; size: -; DNA: TGTGCCAGAAGCTATGGGGGGACGAATTCACCCCTCCACTTT; CDR3: CARSYGGTNSPLHF
J: TRBJ1-1; V: TRBV18; D: TRBD1; size: -; DNA: TGTGCCAGCTCCCCTCCGGGACAGTACACTGAAGCTTTCTTT; CDR3: CASSPPGQYTEAFF
J: TRBJ2-7; V: TRBV6-5; D: -; size: -; DNA: TGTGCCAGCAGTTCGACTAGTTATAGGGAGCAGTACTTC; CDR3: CASSSTSYREQYF
J: TRBJ1-6; V: TRBV5-4; D: TRBD1; size: -; DNA: TGTGCCAGCAGCCTATACCGGGACAGCAAATATAATTCACCCCTCCACTTT; CDR3: CASSLYRDSKYNSPLHF
J: TRBJ2-2; V: TRBV18; D: -; size: -; DNA: TGTGCCAGCTCACCAATCGGGACAAATGGTGGGGAGCTGTTTTTT; CDR3: CASSPIGTNGGELFF
J: TRBJ2-1; V: TRBV7-3; D: TRBD1; size: -; DNA: TGTGCCAGCAGCTTTGATGGAATTGGGACAGGGGGCAGGAATGAGCAGTTCTTC; CDR3: CASSFDGIGTGGRNEQFF
J: TRBJ1-6; V: TRBV9; D: TRBD1; size: few; DNA: TGTGCCAGCAGCGGCCAGACAGGGTGGAATTCACCCCTCCACTTT; CDR3: CASSGQTGWNSPLHF
J: TRBJ2-5; V: TRBV4-3; D: -; size: -; DNA: TGCGCCAGCAGCCCCCGGTTGGGAGAGACCCAGTACTTC; CDR3: CASSPRLGETQYF
J: TRBJ1-3; V: TRBV9; D: TRBD1; size: -; DNA: TGTGCCAGCAGCGTAGCAGGGGGCTTTTCTGGAAACACCATATATTTT; CDR3: CASSVAGGFSGNTIYF
J: TRBJ1-2; V: TRBV27; D: TRBD1; size: -; DNA: TGTGCCAGCAGTGGTACCTGGACAGGGGGTGGCTACACCTTC; CDR3: CASSGTWTGGGYTF